The clone carrying this T cell receptor (beta chain) was picked up many times. Its cognate antigen is unknown. Molecular barcoding with unique molecular identifiers was used for the TCRbeta library. TCRdb fed the PCR reads into MiXCR, producing one record per CDR3 protein. The table lists about 210,000 distinct CDR3 sequences, around a sixth of them singletons. These data originate in a study of T-cell reconstitution after alpha-beta-depleted transplantation in children. Overall study findings and caveats: TCRbeta diversity was high at day 60 in some patients (a result of surviving recipient T cells and thymic progenitors). In patients about two months after transplant, alpha-beta T cells reportedly arose from several hundred expanded graft clones. It was newly produced T cells that mostly accounted for T-cell counts and diversity one year after transplant.

This clonotype originated in a male patient aged 2 to 10 who had a stem cell transplant for acute lymphoblastic leukemia, so the T cells may come from the graft donor. This specimen was PBMCs, mostly from graft donor cells, taken 360 days after TCRalphabeta/CD19-depleted stem cell transplant.

As DNA, the CDR3 is TGTGCCAGCAGTGCGAACACTGAAGCTTTCTTT. Translating it yields CASSANTEAFF. The chain couples TRBV2 to TRBJ1-1; D is unresolved. The V gene's germline CDR1 is SNHLY and CDR2 FYNNEI. The germline V and J ends were trimmed by 4 bases and 1 base, with 1 base remaining between them. The CDR3 is made up of 11 amino acids. Together with reference TRBV2 and TRBJ1-1, the CDR3 gives the full variable domain: EPEVTQTPSHQVTQMGQEVILRCVPISNHLYFYWYRQILGQKVEFLVSFYNNEISEKSEIFDDQFSVERPDGSNFTLKIRSTKLEDSAMYFCASSANTEAFFGQGTRLTVV.